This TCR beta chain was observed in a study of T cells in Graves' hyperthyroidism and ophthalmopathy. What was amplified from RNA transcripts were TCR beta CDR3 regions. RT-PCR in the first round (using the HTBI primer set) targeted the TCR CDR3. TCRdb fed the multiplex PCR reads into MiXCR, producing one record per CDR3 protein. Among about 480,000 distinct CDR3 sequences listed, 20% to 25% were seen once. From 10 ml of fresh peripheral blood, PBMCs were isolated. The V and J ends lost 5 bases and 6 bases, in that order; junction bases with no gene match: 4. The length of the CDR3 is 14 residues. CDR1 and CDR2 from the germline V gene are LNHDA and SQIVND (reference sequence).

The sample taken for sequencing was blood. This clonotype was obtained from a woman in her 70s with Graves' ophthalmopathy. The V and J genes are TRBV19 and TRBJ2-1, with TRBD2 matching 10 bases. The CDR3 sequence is CASSRSGRANEQFF. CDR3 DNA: TGTGCCAGTAGTCGAAGCGGGAGGGCCAATGAGCAGTTCTTC.